Below, 31 T cell receptor beta chains from the same sample are listed, as sequenced in a study of shared clonotypes between healthy human individuals. Assay used: immunoSEQ multiplex PCR; TCRdb lists only in-frame clones, some missing. The data contain over 400,000 clones, almost 80% of them singletons. The sequencing input was PBMCs. Receptors originate from a woman between 40 and 55 years old in good health. Some clones in this sample may be carry-over from other donors' samples.

The J gene is TRBJ2-7, the V gene TRBV15, with 12 bases aligning to TRBD1. Germline values: CDR1 LNHNV, CDR2 YYDKDF (reference sequence). There are 13 residues in the CDR3. V dropped 7 bases and J dropped 6; count of bases not matched to a gene: 4. CDR3 loop: CATTSGQGAEQYF. DNA of the CDR3: TGTGCCACCACTTCGGGACAGGGGGCCGAGCAGTACTTC.

This rearrangement joins TRBV5-1 to TRBJ2-5; no clear D gene. The CDR3 is 15 residues long. V gave up 0 bases and J gave up 3 bases, with 12 bases separating them. CDR1 and CDR2 from the germline V gene are SGHRS and YFSETQ. This chain's CDR3 is CASSLARLREETQYF. CDR3 nucleotides: TGCGCCAGCAGCTTGGCCCGTCTCCGAGAAGAGACCCAGTACTTC.

This clone was counted once. This chain connects TRBV5-1 to TRBJ2-5; 9 nucleotides match TRBD1. Germline V gene lookup returns CDR1 SGHRS and CDR2 YFSETQ. The CDR3 spans 17 residues. Unmatched junction bases numbered 14, after V lost 4 bases and J lost 4 bases. Here the CDR3 DNA reads TGCGCCAGCAGCCTAGACTCCGGGACAGGGTATGGAGAGACCCAGTACTTC. Its translation: CASSLDSGTGYGETQYF.

This rearrangement joins TRBV28 to TRBJ2-1; 15 bases fit TRBD2. With 7 bases clipped from V and 8 bases from J, the junction kept 6 bases outside the gene matches. Germline CDR1 is MDHEN and CDR2 is SYDVKM. The CDR3 is made up of 15 amino acids. The chain's CDR3 is CASIGLAGGPYEQFF. As DNA, the CDR3 is TGTGCCAGCATCGGACTAGCGGGAGGGCCCTATGAGCAGTTCTTC.

This chain links TRBV11-1 with TRBJ1-2; the D gene is possibly TRBD1 (5 bases). The CDR3 totals 11 residues. Looked up from germline, CDR1 is SGHAT and CDR2 is FQDESV (reference sequence). Trimming pared 5 bases from V and 8 bases from J, leaving 9 bases between. The CDR3 is CASSPGIGYTF. In nucleotides, the CDR3 is TGTGCCAGCAGCCCAGGGATCGGCTACACCTTC. Combining the CDR3 with reference TRBV11-1 and TRBJ1-2 gives the whole variable domain EAEVAQSPRYKITEKSQAVAFWCDPISGHATLYWYRQILGQGPELLVQFQDESVVDDSQLPKDRFSAERLKGVDSTLKIQPAELGDSAMYLCASSPGIGYTFGSGTRLTVV.

This clone has a single count. The chain recombines TRBV5-8 with TRBJ2-3; 7 positions agree with TRBD2. The CDR3 is 15 amino acids. Germline loops: CDR1 SGHTS, CDR2 YDEGEE. Trimming took 0 bases from V and 1 from J; bases not matched to a gene: 2. The CDR3 DNA reads TGTGCCAGCAGCTTGGGCGCGGGAGGCACAGATACGCAGTATTTT. It encodes CASSLGAGGTDTQYF.

The V and J genes are TRBV29-1 and TRBJ2-7; the D call may be TRBD1 or TRBD2 (5 bases each). V lost 8 bases, J lost 0 bases, and 20 bases lay in between. The length of the CDR3 is 15 residues. Germline V gene lookup returns CDR1 SQVTM and CDR2 ANQGSEA. CDR3 sequence reads: CSFSPGTPSSYEQYF. The CDR3 region has the DNA TGCAGCTTTTCCCCCGGGACGCCTAGCTCCTACGAGCAGTACTTC.

The genes are TRBV19 and TRBJ2-2, with 11 bases matching TRBD1. Per the germline V gene, CDR1 is LNHDA and CDR2 is SQIVND (reference sequence). The CDR3 has 15 residues. Losses at the gene ends were 7 bases for V and 4 bases for J; bases not matched to a gene: 5. This CDR3 reads CASKPGQGGTGELFF. In nucleotides, the CDR3 is TGTGCCAGTAAACCGGGACAGGGGGGCACCGGGGAGCTGTTTTTT.

The V call is TRBV6-5, the J call TRBJ2-1; possibly TRBD2 for D (5 bases). Trimming removed 7 bases from V and 3 bases from J, with 16 bases in between. The CDR3 spans 15 residues. Germline V gives CDR1 MNHEY, CDR2 SVGAGI. CDR3 residues: CASTPHRGSYNEQFF. Written as DNA, the CDR3 is TGTGCCAGCACCCCCCATCGAGGGAGCTACAATGAGCAGTTCTTC.

This clone was observed a handful of times. This specimen includes other DNA sequences encoding the same CDR3. V and J are TRBV19 and TRBJ1-1, with 8 bases aligning to TRBD1. From germline, CDR1 is LNHDA and CDR2 SQIVND (reference sequence). The CDR3 length is 17 residues. J lost 7 bases, V lost 5 bases, and 18 bases had no gene match. Written as DNA, the CDR3 is TGTGCCAGTAGTCCCCGATCGGGACAGGTGGGGAGGAATGAAGCTTTCTTT. Translating gives CASSPRSGQVGRNEAFF.

This chain uses TRBV5-1 with TRBJ2-5; D remains unclear. CDR3 length: 17 residues. V lost 0 bases, J lost 3 bases, and 18 bases lay in between. CDR1 SGHRS and CDR2 YFSETQ come from the germline V gene. CDR3 DNA: TGCGCCAGCAGCTTGGGGGCGATGTTGGTGGCAGAAGAGACCCAGTACTTC. Residues: CASSLGAMLVAEETQYF.

This clone is a singleton in its sample. The rearrangement links TRBV11-2 to TRBJ1-1, with TRBD1 as a possible D gene (5 bases). Trimming took 3 bases from V and 6 from J, leaving 8 bases between them. The CDR3 spans 12 residues. In germline, CDR1 is SGHAT, CDR2 FQNNGV. CDR3 sequence (DNA): TGTGCCAGCAGCTTGGGGACGGCTGAAGCTTTCTTT. The encoded protein is CASSLGTAEAFF.

V and J are TRBV7-2 and TRBJ2-5, with 10 positions matching TRBD2. Unmatched junction bases numbered 6, after V lost 5 bases and J lost 3 bases. The germline V gene encodes CDR1 SGHTA and CDR2 FQGNSA. The CDR3 loop spans 15 amino acids. The CDR3 reads CASSASGTSEETQYF. The CDR3 region has the DNA TGTGCCAGCAGCGCGTCCGGGACTAGCGAAGAGACCCAGTACTTC.

In regard to this clone: A far larger clone is off by one base, so a read error is likely. The chain uses TRBV18 and TRBJ1-2, with a possible D match to TRBD1 (6 bases). V lost 4 bases and J 6 bases, leaving 24 bases between the germline ends. The germline V gene encodes CDR1 KGHSH and CDR2 LQKENI. The CDR3 contains 17 residues. The CDR3 reads CASSRTGPSQGYHGYTF. Written as DNA, the CDR3 is TGTGCCAGCTCACGAACAGGGCCCTCCCAGGGCTACCATGGCTACACCTTC.

This chain connects TRBV5-5 to TRBJ1-2, with TRBD1 matching 9 bases. Germline values: CDR1 SGHKS, CDR2 YYEKEE (reference sequence). This CDR3 has 13 residues. J gave up 10 bases and V 3 bases, and 7 bases lay outside the gene matches. The CDR3 nucleotides are TGTGCCAGCAGCTACCGGACAGGGGAATACTACACCTTC. It translates to CASSYRTGEYYTF.

V is TRBV5-1 and J is TRBJ2-1, with D uncertain. The V end was cut by 2 bases, the J end by 4 bases, with 10 bases between. The CDR3 is 14 residues long. Germline V gene data show CDR1 as SGHRS and CDR2 as YFSETQ. CDR3 coding DNA: TGCGCCAGCAGCTTTAGTGGGGAATACAATGAGCAGTTCTTC. Protein product: CASSFSGEYNEQFF.

This clone was picked up one time. The rearrangement links TRBV30 to TRBJ1-2; D gene ambiguous. The length of the CDR3 is 14 residues. V was trimmed by 0 bases and J by 5 bases, leaving 13 bases between them. The germline CDR1 and CDR2 sequences are GTSNPN and SVGIG (reference sequence). CDR3 protein: CAWSVSPAGYGYTF. Here the CDR3 DNA reads TGTGCCTGGAGTGTTAGCCCAGCCGGGTATGGCTACACCTTC.

The genes are TRBV4-2 and TRBJ2-7; 12 bases match TRBD2. V was pared by 0 bases and J by 6 bases, with 9 bases of the junction left unmatched. Looked up from germline, CDR1 is LGHNA and CDR2 is YNFKEQ. This CDR3 contains 17 residues. The CDR3 DNA reads as TGTGCCAGCAGCCAAGATAGGTCGGGACTAGCGGGTGGCGAGCAGTACTTC. This codes for CASSQDRSGLAGGEQYF.

This chain links TRBV4-2 with TRBJ1-3; D unclear. CDR3 length: 19 residues. In germline, CDR1 is LGHNA, CDR2 YNFKEQ. Trimming shortened V by 2 bases and J by 0 bases, and 20 bases separated the two germline ends. CDR3 loop: CASSQPSTSSAGSGNTIYF. In nucleotides, the CDR3 is TGTGCCAGCAGCCAACCTTCCACGAGTTCGGCAGGCTCTGGAAACACCATATATTTT.

A remark on this clone: Other nucleotide sequences in the sample specify the same CDR3. This chain links TRBV7-2 with TRBJ2-3, with no clear D. From germline, CDR1 is SGHTA and CDR2 FQGNSA. Trimming stripped 2 bases from V and 0 bases from J, with 3 bases between. The CDR3 spans 13 residues. In DNA, the CDR3 is TGTGCCAGCAGCTTACCCAGCACAGATACGCAGTATTTT. This sequence encodes CASSLPSTDTQYF.

This clone was observed a few times. The CDR3 region has the DNA TGTGCCAGAATAGCGGGAGACCCATCCAGAGTGCAGTACTTC. It yields the protein CARIAGDPSRVQYF. The chain links TRBV4-2 to TRBJ2-7; 9 positions agree with TRBD2. Germline CDR1 LGHNA, CDR2 YNFKEQ. Losses at the gene ends were 9 bases for V and 9 bases for J; bases not matched to a gene: 15. The CDR3 length is 14 residues.

CDR3 region: CASRQGSSSYEQYF. CDR3 in DNA: TGTGCCAGCAGGCAGGGATCTAGCTCCTACGAGCAGTACTTC. The rearrangement uses TRBV2 and TRBJ2-7; a weak D match, TRBD1 (5 bases). V lost 6 bases and J lost 0, with 12 bases in between. The germline V gene has CDR1 SNHLY and CDR2 FYNNEI. The CDR3 length is 14 residues.

This chain joins TRBV6-1 and TRBJ2-1; TRBD1 matches at 11 bases. V shed 10 bases, J shed 7 bases, and the junction held 12 bases outside the gene matches. Germline values: CDR1 MNHNS, CDR2 SASEGT. CDR3 length: 15 amino acids. The CDR3 protein is CANVLGTGGSNEQFF. CDR3 coding DNA: TGTGCCAATGTACTCGGGACAGGGGGTTCGAATGAGCAGTTCTTC.

The rearrangement links TRBV5-8 to TRBJ2-2; D is ambiguous. Germline CDR1 and CDR2: SGHTS and YDEGEE. V was shortened by 2 bases and J by 6 bases, with 5 bases between the two germline ends. CDR3 size: 12 residues. The CDR3 sequence: CASSLRSGELFF. The CDR3 coding sequence is TGTGCCAGCAGCTTAAGGTCCGGGGAGCTGTTTTTT.

V gene TRBV5-5 combines with J gene TRBJ1-1; unclear D gene. Germline values: CDR1 SGHKS, CDR2 YYEKEE (reference sequence). This CDR3 is 13 amino acids long. V was clipped by 6 bases and J by 4 bases, with 13 bases between them. The CDR3 nucleotides read TGTGCCAGCAACGCTAGACTCGGCACTGAAGCTTTCTTT. This sequence encodes CASNARLGTEAFF.

This clone was seen a handful of times. The V call is TRBV28, the J call TRBJ1-2, with 10 bases that match TRBD1. Germline CDR1 and CDR2: MDHEN and SYDVKM. The V segment lost 6 bases and the J segment 4 bases; nucleotides outside the gene matches: 11. The CDR3 contains 16 residues. The CDR3 coding sequence is TGTGCCAGCAGGGACGAAAGGGACAGGGGCGTCTATGGCTACACCTTC. Its translation is CASRDERDRGVYGYTF.

This clone was detected a few times. The chain is built from TRBV27 and TRBJ2-3; 8 nucleotides line up with TRBD1. CDR1 MNHEY and CDR2 SMNVEV come from the germline V gene (reference sequence). The J segment lost 2 bases and the V segment lost 8 bases, leaving 6 bases of the junction unmatched. This CDR3 has 14 residues. The CDR3 region is CASRRDRTTDTQYF. CDR3 nucleotide sequence: TGTGCCAGCCGGCGGGACAGGACCACAGATACGCAGTATTTT.

This clone turned up a few times. The rearrangement joins TRBV5-4 to TRBJ2-5; maybe TRBD1 (5 bases). The J call may not be correct, given that the DNA end is closer to TRBJ2-7. CDR1 and CDR2 (germline): SGHNT, YYREEE (reference sequence). The CDR3 runs 13 residues. CDR3 sequence (DNA): TGTGCCAGCAGCTTTCGACAGTCCTACGAGCAGTACTTC. This translates into CASSFRQSYEQYF.

In its sample, this clone was seen once. The chain carries TRBV5-1 and TRBJ2-3, with TRBD2 identical over 8 bases. Germline CDR1 and CDR2: SGHRS and YFSETQ. This CDR3 region has 17 residues. The V and J ends lost 1 base and 6 bases, in that order; junction bases with no gene match: 13. The CDR3 DNA reads as TGCGCCAGCAGCTTGAGGACTAGCCCCGGCGTACAGGATACGCAGTATTTT. Translating it yields CASSLRTSPGVQDTQYF.

The chain joins TRBV11-3 to TRBJ2-1; D may be TRBD1 or TRBD2 (5 bases each). Trimming took off 3 bases at V and 7 bases at J, with 10 bases between the two ends. The CDR3 loop spans 13 amino acids. Looked up from germline, CDR1 is SGHNT and CDR2 is YENEEA. This chain's CDR3 is CASSLGDANEQFF. The DNA for the CDR3 is TGTGCCAGCAGCTTGGGGGACGCTAATGAGCAGTTCTTC.

The chain links TRBV28 to TRBJ1-5; 11 nucleotides match TRBD1. V shed 7 bases, J shed 6 bases, and the junction held 8 bases outside the gene matches. This CDR3 region has 15 residues. The germline V gene has CDR1 MDHEN and CDR2 SYDVKM. CDR3 sequence (DNA): TGTGCCAGCACCGACGGACAGGGGGCCGGTCAGCCCCAGCATTTT. Protein sequence: CASTDGQGAGQPQHF. The full variable domain, in which reference TRBV28 and TRBJ1-5 provide the parts outside the CDR3, is DVKVTQSSRYLVKRTGEKVFLECVQDMDHENMFWYRQDPGLGLRLIYFSYDVKMKEKGDIPEGYSVSREKKERFSLILESASTNQTSMYLCASTDGQGAGQPQHFGDGTRLSIL.